This T cell receptor (beta chain) was identified in a study of Ad26.COV2.S vaccination and SARS-CoV-2 variants. Specified treatment: around 19 received Ad26.COV2.S at low or high dose, single or two shots; several received placebo; per-sample allocation not given. Day 63 after the first injection of vaccine or placebo was the sampling time. Clones were read by immunoSEQ multiplex PCR, and TCRdb kept only the in-frame ones, dropping some. This table has more than 400,000 clones, around 92% appearing once. The receptor's source is a person aged 18 to 65 who received the Ad26.COV2.S COVID-19 vaccine or a placebo. Sequenced here: peripheral blood, sampled in a trial of Ad26.COV2.S vaccine versus placebo.

The CDR3 DNA sequence: TGTGCCAGCAGTTTATTGACAGATACGCAGTATTTT. Translating it yields CASSLLTDTQYF. J is TRBJ2-3 and V is TRBV28; D unresolved. Trimming shortened V by 1 base and J by 3 bases, and 2 bases separated the two germline ends. The CDR3 consists of 12 residues. Germline V gene sequence: CDR1 MDHEN, CDR2 SYDVKM.